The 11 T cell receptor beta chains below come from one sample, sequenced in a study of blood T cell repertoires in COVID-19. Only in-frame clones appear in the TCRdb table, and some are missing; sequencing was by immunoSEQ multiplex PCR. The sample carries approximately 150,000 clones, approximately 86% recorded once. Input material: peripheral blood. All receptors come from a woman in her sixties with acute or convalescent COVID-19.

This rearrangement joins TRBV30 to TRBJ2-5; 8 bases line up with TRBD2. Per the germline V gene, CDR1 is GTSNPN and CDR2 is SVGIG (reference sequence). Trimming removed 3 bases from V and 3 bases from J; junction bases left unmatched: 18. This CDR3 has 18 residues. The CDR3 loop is CAWRPLGRGAGGKETQYF. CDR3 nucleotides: TGTGCCTGGAGGCCGCTTGGGCGGGGGGCCGGTGGGAAAGAGACCCAGTACTTC.

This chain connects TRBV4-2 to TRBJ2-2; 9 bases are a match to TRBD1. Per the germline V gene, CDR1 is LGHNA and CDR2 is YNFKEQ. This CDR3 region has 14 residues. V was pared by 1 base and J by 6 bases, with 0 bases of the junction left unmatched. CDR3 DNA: TGTGCCAGCAGCCAAGGGACAGGGGCCGGGGAGCTGTTTTTT. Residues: CASSQGTGAGELFF.

The CDR3 loop reads CASGGTGSSSANQPQHF. The CDR3 DNA reads TGTGCCAGCGGAGGGACAGGGAGTTCGTCCGCCAATCAGCCCCAGCATTTT. The chain carries TRBV21-1 and TRBJ1-5; whether TRBD1, the table's D call, matches the DNA was not checked. TRBV21-1 is described as a pseudogene. The CDR3 extends over 17 amino acids.

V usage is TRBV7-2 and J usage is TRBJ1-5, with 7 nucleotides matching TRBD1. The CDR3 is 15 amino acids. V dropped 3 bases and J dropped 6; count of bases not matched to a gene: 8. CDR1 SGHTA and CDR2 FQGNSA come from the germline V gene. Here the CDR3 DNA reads TGTGCCAGCAGCTTCGCGACAGGGAGGATTCAGCCCCAGCATTTT. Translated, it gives CASSFATGRIQPQHF.

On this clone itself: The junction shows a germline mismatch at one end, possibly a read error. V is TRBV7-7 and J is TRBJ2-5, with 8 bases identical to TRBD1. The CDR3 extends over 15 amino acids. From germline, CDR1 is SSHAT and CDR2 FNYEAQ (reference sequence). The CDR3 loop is CASSLGTGNQETQYF. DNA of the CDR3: TGTGCTAGCAGCCTGGGGACAGGTAACCAAGAGACCCAGTACTTC.

Here the CDR3 DNA reads TGCAGTGCTAGTCGGCAGGGGTCAGGACGACTCTATGGCTACACCTTC. Its translation is CSASRQGSGRLYGYTF. The chain carries TRBV20-1 and TRBJ1-2; D possibly corresponds to TRBD1 (6 bases). The V end lost 3 bases, the J end lost 4 bases, and 21 bases lay between the germline ends. In germline, CDR1 is DFQATT, CDR2 SNEGSKA (reference sequence). The CDR3 runs to 16 residues.

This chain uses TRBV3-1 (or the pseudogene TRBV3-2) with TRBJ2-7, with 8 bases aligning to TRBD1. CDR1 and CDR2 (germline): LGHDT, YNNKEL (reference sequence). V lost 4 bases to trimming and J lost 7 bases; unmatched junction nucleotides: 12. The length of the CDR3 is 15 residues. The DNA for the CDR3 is TGTGCCAGCAGCCTCAGCCCGACAGGGGTGGAGGAGCAGTACTTC. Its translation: CASSLSPTGVEEQYF.

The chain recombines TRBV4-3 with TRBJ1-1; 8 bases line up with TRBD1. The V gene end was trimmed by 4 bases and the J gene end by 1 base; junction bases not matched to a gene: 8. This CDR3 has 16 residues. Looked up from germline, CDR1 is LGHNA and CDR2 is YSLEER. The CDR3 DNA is TGCGCCAGCAGCCCACAGGGGGGAAATGCGAACACTGAAGCTTTCTTT. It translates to CASSPQGGNANTEAFF.

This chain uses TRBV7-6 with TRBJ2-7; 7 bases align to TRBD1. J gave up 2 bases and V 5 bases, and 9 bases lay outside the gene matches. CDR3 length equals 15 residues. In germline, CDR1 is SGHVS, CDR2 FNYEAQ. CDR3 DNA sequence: TGTGCCAGCAGCCTTGATCCGGGACAGCCCTACGAGCAGTACTTC. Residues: CASSLDPGQPYEQYF.

The DNA of the CDR3 is TGTGCCGCTTCCGGGACAGGGGGGACCGGGGAGCTGTTTTTT. It codes for CAASGTGGTGELFF. This rearrangement joins TRBV15 to TRBJ2-2; 11 nucleotides match TRBD1. V shed 11 bases, J shed 5 bases, and the junction held 7 bases outside the gene matches. The CDR3 length is 14 residues. CDR1 is LNHNV, CDR2 YYDKDF, per germline (reference sequence). Full variable domain (rest looked up from reference TRBV15 and TRBJ2-2): DAMVIQNPRYQVTQFGKPVTLSCSQTLNHNVMYWYQQKSSQAPKLLFHYYDKDFNNEADTPDNFQSRRPNTSFCFLDIRSPGLGDTAMYLCAASGTGGTGELFFGEGSRLTVL.

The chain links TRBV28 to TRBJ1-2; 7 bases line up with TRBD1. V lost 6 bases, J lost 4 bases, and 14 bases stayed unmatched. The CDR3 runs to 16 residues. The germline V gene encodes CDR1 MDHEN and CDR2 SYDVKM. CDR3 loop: CASRHLKTGILYGYTF. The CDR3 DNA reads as TGTGCCAGCAGACACCTTAAGACAGGGATTCTCTATGGCTACACCTTC.